The TCR beta chain described here comes from a study of blood T cells in healthy people across ages. Then a second PCR, running about 6 to 11 cycles, was carried out with a sample-barcoded 5' primer and a J-beta primer mix. The yield of each sample was at least 2.5 million CDR3-containing paired-end reads. TCRdb itself ran the 5' RACE reads through MiXCR, one entry per CDR3 protein. The sample has 700,000 to 950,000 distinct CDR3 sequences, 58% seen once. Concerning this clonotype: Its antigen remains unknown.

There are 16 residues in the CDR3. The germline V gene encodes CDR1 DFQATT and CDR2 SNEGSKA (reference sequence). Trimming cost V 6 bases and J 5 bases, with 26 bases left between them. General study points: TCR beta diversity, measured per million T cells, fell in a roughly linear way with age.

This chain connects TRBV20-1 to TRBJ2-7, with a tentative D call TRBD2 (6 bases). The clonotype was recovered from a man younger than 40 in good health. Sequenced sample: blood. The CDR3 DNA is TGCAGTGCCGAGAATAGCCGCCGGGAGCCTCTCGACGAGCAGTACTTC. Protein sequence: CSAENSRREPLDEQYF.